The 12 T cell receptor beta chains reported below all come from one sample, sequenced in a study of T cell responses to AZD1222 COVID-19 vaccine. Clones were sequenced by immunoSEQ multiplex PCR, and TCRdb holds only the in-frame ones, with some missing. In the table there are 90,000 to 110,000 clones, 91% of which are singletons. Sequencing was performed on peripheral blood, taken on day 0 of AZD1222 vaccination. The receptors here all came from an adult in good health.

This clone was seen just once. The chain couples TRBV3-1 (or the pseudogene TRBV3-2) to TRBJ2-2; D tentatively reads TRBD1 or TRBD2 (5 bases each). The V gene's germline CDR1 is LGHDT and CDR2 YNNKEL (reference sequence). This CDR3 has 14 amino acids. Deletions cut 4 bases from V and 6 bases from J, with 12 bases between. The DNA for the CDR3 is TGTGCCAGCAGCCGTACGCTGGGGGCCGGGGAGCTGTTTTTT. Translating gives CASSRTLGAGELFF.

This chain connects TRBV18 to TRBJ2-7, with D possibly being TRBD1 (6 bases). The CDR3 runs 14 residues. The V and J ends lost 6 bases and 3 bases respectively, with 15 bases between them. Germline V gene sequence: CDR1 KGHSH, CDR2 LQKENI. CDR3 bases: TGTGCCAGCTCCCCCTTAGGGGGACGCTACGAGCAGTACTTC. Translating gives CASSPLGGRYEQYF.

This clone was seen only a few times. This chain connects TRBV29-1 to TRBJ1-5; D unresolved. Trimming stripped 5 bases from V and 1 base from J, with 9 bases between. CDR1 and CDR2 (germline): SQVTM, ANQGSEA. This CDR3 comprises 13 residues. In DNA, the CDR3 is TGCAGCGTTTCAGGAGGGAGCAATCAGCCCCAGCATTTT. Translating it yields CSVSGGSNQPQHF.

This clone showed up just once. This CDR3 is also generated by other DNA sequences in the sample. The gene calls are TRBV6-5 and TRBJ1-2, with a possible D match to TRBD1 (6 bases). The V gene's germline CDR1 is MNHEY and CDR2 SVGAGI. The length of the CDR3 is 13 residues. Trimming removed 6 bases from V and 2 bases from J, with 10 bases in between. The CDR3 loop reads CASSRQGNYGYTF. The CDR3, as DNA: TGTGCCAGCAGCCGCCAGGGGAACTATGGCTACACCTTC.

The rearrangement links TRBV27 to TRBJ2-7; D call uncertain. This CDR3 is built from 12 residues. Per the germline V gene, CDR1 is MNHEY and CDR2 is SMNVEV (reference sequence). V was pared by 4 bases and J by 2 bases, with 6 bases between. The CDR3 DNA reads TGTGCCAGCAGTTCCGTTCCCTACGAGCAGTACTTC. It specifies CASSSVPYEQYF.

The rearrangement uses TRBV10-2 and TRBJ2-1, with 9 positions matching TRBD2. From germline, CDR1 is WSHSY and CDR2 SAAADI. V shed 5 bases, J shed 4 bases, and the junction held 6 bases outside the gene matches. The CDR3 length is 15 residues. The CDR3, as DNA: TGCGCCAGCAGTCTCAGCGGGGGGCAGTACAATGAGCAGTTCTTC. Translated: CASSLSGGQYNEQFF.

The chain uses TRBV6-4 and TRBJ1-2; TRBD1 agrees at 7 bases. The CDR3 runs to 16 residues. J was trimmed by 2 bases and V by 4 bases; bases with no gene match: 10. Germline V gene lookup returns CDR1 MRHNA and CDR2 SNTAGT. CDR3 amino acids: CASSVETGDWNYGYTF. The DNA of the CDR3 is TGTGCCAGCAGTGTAGAAACAGGGGATTGGAACTATGGCTACACCTTC.

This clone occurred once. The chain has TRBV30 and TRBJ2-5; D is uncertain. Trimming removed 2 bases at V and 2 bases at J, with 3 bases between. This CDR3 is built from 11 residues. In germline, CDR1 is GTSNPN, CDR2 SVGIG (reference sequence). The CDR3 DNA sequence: TGTGCCTGGAGTCTACAAGAGACCCAGTACTTC. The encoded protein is CAWSLQETQYF.

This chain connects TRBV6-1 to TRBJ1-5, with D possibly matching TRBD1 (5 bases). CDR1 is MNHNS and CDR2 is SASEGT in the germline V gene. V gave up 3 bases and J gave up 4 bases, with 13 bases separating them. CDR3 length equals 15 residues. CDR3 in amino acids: CASSDAGVSNQPQHF. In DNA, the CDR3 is TGTGCCAGCAGTGACGCGGGGGTATCTAATCAGCCCCAGCATTTT.

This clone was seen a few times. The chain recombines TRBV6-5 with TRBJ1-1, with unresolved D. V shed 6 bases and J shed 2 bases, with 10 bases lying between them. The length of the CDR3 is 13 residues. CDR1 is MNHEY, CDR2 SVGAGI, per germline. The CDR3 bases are TGTGCCAGCAGCCTGGAACGCAACACTGAAGCTTTCTTT. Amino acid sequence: CASSLERNTEAFF.

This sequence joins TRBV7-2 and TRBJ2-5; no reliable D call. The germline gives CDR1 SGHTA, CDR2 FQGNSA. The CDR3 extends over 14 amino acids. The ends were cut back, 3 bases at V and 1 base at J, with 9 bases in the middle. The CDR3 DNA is TGTGCCAGCAGCTTTACGGCAGGCCAAGAGACCCAGTACTTC. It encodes CASSFTAGQETQYF.

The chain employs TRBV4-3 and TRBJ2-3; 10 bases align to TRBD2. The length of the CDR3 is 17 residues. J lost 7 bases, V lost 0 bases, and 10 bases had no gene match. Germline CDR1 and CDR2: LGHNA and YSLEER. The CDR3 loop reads CASSQEYRSGGVYTQYF. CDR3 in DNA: TGCGCCAGCAGCCAAGAATATAGGAGCGGGGGGGTATATACGCAGTATTTT.